This record concerns one T cell receptor beta chain sequence. Libraries were prepared by immunoSEQ multiplex PCR; TCRdb keeps only in-frame clonotypes and omits some of them. The sample contains tens of thousands of clones, around 93% of which appear only once. The sample belongs to a study of technical replicates of blood from a few donors. The CDR3 extends over 14 amino acids. The J segment lost 7 bases and the V segment lost 3 bases, leaving 6 bases of the junction unmatched. Germline lookup yields CDR1 SGHVS and CDR2 FNYEAQ. The sample taken for sequencing was T cells isolated from PBMCs. The V gene is TRBV7-6, the J gene TRBJ1-2; 9 positions match TRBD1. This TCR was recovered from a human donor in good health. In DNA form, the CDR3 reads TGTGCCAGCAGCTTGGGACAGGGAGGTCCTGGCTACACCTTC. Translation gives CASSLGQGGPGYTF. The full variable domain, with the rest looked up from reference TRBV7-6 and TRBJ1-2, is GAGVSQSPRYKVTKRGQDVALRCDPISGHVSLYWYRQALGQGPEFLTYFNYEAQQDKSGLPNDRFSAERPEGSISTLTIQRTEQRDSAMYRCASSLGQGGPGYTFGSGTRLTVV.